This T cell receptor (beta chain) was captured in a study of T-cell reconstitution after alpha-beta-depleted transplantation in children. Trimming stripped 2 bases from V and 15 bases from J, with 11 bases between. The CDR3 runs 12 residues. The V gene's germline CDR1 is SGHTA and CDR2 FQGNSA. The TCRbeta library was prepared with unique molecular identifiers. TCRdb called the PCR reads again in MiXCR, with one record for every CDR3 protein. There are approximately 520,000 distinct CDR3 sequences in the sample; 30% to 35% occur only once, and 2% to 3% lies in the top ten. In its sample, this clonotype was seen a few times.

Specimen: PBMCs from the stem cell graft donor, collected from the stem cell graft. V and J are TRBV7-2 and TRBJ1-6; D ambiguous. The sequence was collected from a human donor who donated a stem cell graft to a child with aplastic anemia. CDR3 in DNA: TGTGCCAGCAGCTTAAATTATAACGGCCTCCACTTT. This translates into CASSLNYNGLHF.